This T cell receptor (beta chain) derives from a study of OX40 agonist ivuxolimab in advanced cancers. A note on the overall study: Ivuxolimab was a fully human IgG2 agonistic monoclonal antibody targeting the costimulatory receptor OX40 (CD134). Intravenous ivuxolimab was administered to patients every 2 weeks at six dose levels: 0.01, 0.1, 0.3, 1.5, 3 and 10 mg/kg. Of the roughly 50 dose-escalation patients, hepatocellular carcinoma was present in roughly 19, melanoma in around 15, renal cell carcinoma in 9 and head and neck cancer in 9. The dose-escalation cohort was 82.7% male with a mean age of about 65 years, ranging from roughly 20 to 80. Prior anti-PD-1, anti-PD-L1 or anti-CTLA-4 therapy was permitted, and 30% to 50% of dose-escalation patients had received checkpoint inhibitors. Three dose-escalation patients achieved partial responses, one with hepatocellular carcinoma and two with cutaneous melanoma. Peripheral TCRbeta sequencing aimed to test whether ivuxolimab altered TCR sequence diversity and caused clonal T-cell expansion. The paper reports the monotherapy dose-escalation portion (N ≈ 50 patients) of the phase I ivuxolimab trial. Overall study results and their limits: In the 0.1-3.0 mg/kg groups, partial responders were among the patients with the lowest normalized peripheral clonal expansion, particularly in CD8+ T cells. The antigen specificity of the clonally expanded peripheral T cells was not determined. Low levels of normalized T-cell clonal expansion were also seen in some nonresponding patients. At doses of 0.1 to 3.0 mg/kg, clonal expansion of both CD4+ and CD8+ T cells in blood was seen between baseline and week 6. After ivuxolimab, CD8+ T cells had more expanded clones than CD4+ T cells on average.

Patients with autoimmune disease history or receiving systemic immunosuppression were excluded from the trial. Peripheral blood for TCR sequencing was drawn from every dose cohort at baseline, at cycle 4 day 1 and at cycle 7 day 1. Samples were obtained from an open-label, multicenter, first-in-human phase I dose-escalation trial of ivuxolimab. The trial enrolled adults with locally advanced or metastatic head and neck squamous cell, hepatocellular, melanoma or renal cell carcinoma. Before TCR sequencing, CD4+ T cells and CD8+ T cells were sorted from peripheral blood as separate populations. About this clone: No cognate antigen has been identified for it. The record has no base qualities; no much larger clone is one base away.

To sequence the TCRbeta CDR3 region, genomic DNA was isolated from the sorted cells. The immunoSEQ Assay was used to sequence the TCRbeta CDR3 regions. Imported from immuneACCESS, the table was reduced by TCRdb to in-frame sequences with V and J called. These copies leave out some clones; in studies compared against another copy, an unresolved V gene accounts for under half, and the cause of the remainder is not known. The sample has 62,000 or so clones on record, over 80% of them singletons. The ten biggest clones cover 3% to 4.5% of the sample. The germline V gene encodes CDR1 SGHNT and CDR2 YYREEE (reference sequence). Trimming accounts for 4 bases at V and 6 bases at J, while the number of junction bases matched to no gene is 6. The CDR3 measures 14 amino acids from cysteine to phenylalanine. Only the CDR3 portion is preserved as DNA: 42 bases, with reading frame beginning at the first base.

Recombination connected TRBV5-4 to TRBJ2-3; the central 9 bases match TRBD1. This material consisted of CD4+ or CD8+ T cells sorted from blood, taken in a trial of the OX40 agonist ivuxolimab. This TCR was sampled from an adult with an advanced solid tumor such as melanoma, head and neck, liver or kidney cancer. The CDR3 reads as follows: CASSHGQGFDTQYF. The nucleotides are TGTGCCAGCAGCCACGGACAGGGGTTTGATACGCAGTATTTT.